This T cell receptor beta chain was recovered during a study of Graves' ophthalmopathy and Graves' hyperthyroidism. For repertoire sequencing, the TCR beta CDR3 regions were amplified from RNA transcripts. An initial RT-PCR round employing HTBI primers preceded a second-round multiplex PCR. Each CDR3 protein gets one entry after TCRdb re-called the multiplex PCR reads with MiXCR. The top ten hold less than 4.5% of the sample, which has a few hundred thousand distinct CDR3 sequences, under 45% seen once. Overall study results and limits: Blood contained most expanded thyroid clonotypes exceeding 0.001 frequency. The 13-signature model separated ophthalmopathy from stable hyperthyroidism at around 86% sensitivity and around 81% specificity.

The table lists this clonotype with many counts. The antigen is unknown. The CDR3 runs to 19 residues. V was clipped by 3 bases and J by 0 bases; unmatched bases: 11. Germline CDR1 reads SGHTA; CDR2 reads FQGNSA. Aged 18 to 65, the patients with hyperthyroidism had under 2 months' duration and were newly diagnosed. The chain couples TRBV7-2 to TRBJ2-7; 13 bases map to TRBD2. The receptor was derived from an adult man with Graves' hyperthyroidism. Source material: peripheral blood or thyroid tissue (not recorded which). The CDR3 here is CASSFPPLGLAGASYEQYF. In DNA form, the CDR3 reads TGTGCCAGCAGCTTCCCACCGTTAGGACTAGCGGGAGCCTCCTACGAGCAGTACTTC. Full variable domain (remainder filled in from reference TRBV7-2 and TRBJ2-7): GAGVSQSPSNKVTEKGKDVELRCDPISGHTALYWYRQSLGQGLEFLIYFQGNSAPDKSGLPSDRFSAERTGGSVSTLTIQRTQQEDSAVYLCASSFPPLGLAGASYEQYFGPGTRLTVT.